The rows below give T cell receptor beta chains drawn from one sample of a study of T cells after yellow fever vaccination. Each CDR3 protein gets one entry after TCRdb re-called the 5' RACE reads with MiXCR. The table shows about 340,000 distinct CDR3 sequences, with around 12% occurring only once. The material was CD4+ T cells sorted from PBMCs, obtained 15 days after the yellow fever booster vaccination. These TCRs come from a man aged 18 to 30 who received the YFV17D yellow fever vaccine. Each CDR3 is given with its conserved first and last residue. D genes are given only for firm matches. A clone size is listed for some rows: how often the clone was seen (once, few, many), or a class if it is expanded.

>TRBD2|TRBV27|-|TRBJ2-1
CASSLLALAEYNEQFF
TGTGCCAGCAGTCTTCTGGCGCTAGCGGAGTACAATGAGCAGTTCTTC
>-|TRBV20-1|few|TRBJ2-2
CSASGAGAFANTGELFF
TGCAGTGCTAGTGGGGCGGGGGCCTTCGCGAACACCGGGGAGCTGTTTTTT
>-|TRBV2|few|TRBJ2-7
CASSPYDQQYF
TGTGCCAGCAGCCCGTACGACCAGCAGTACTTC
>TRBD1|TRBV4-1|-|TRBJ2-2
CASSRGQMNTGELFF
TGCGCCAGCAGCCGGGGACAGATGAACACCGGGGAGCTGTTTTTT
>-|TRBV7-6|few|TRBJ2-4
CASSPRDRGAGNIQYF
TGTGCCAGCAGCCCCCGGGATCGGGGGGCGGGAAACATTCAGTACTTC
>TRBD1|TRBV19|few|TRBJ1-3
CAIADREGNTIYF
TGTGCCATCGCGGACAGGGAAGGAAACACCATATATTTT
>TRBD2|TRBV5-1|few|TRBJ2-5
CASSLASGGMETQYF
TGCGCCAGCAGCCTGGCCAGCGGGGGCATGGAGACCCAGTACTTC
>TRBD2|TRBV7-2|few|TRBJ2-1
CASSSRLAGGMGEQFF
TGTGCCAGCAGCTCGCGTCTAGCGGGGGGAATGGGTGAGCAGTTCTTC
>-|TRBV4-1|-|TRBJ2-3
CASSQDPFRDGATDTQYF
TGCGCCAGCAGCCAAGACCCCTTTCGGGACGGAGCGACAGATACGCAGTATTTT
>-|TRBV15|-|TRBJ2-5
CATSTLPPPQETQYF
TGTGCCACCAGCACCCTCCCTCCCCCCCAAGAGACCCAGTACTTC
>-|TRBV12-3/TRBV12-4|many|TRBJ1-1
CASSHDTGTNTEAFF
TGTGCCAGCAGTCACGACACTGGCACGAACACTGAAGCTTTCTTT
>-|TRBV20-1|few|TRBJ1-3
CSAFDSRKGNTIYF
TGCAGTGCTTTCGACTCCAGAAAGGGAAACACCATATATTTT
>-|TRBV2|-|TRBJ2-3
CASSPSSGVTDTQYF
TGTGCCAGCAGTCCCTCTTCAGGGGTTACAGATACGCAGTATTTT
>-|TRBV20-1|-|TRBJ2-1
CSARSPLAFNEQFF
TGCAGTGCTAGATCTCCCCTAGCCTTTAATGAGCAGTTCTTC
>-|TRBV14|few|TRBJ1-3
CASSQSQGNTIYF
TGTGCCAGCAGCCAATCCCAAGGAAACACCATATATTTT
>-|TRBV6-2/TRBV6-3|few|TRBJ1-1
CASRGGLIRDGTEAFF
TGTGCCAGCAGGGGCGGACTCATAAGGGATGGCACTGAAGCTTTCTTT